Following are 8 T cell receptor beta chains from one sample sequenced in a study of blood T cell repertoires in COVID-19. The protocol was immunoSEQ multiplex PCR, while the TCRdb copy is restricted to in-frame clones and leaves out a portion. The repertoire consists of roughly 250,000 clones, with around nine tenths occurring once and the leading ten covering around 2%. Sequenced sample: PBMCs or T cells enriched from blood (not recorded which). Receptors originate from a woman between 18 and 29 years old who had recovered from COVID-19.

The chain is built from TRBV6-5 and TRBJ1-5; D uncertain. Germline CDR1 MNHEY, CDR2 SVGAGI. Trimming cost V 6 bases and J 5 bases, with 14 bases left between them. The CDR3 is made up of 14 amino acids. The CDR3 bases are TGTGCCAGCAGGCCCCAGGCTTCTTATCAGCCCCAGCATTTT. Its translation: CASRPQASYQPQHF.

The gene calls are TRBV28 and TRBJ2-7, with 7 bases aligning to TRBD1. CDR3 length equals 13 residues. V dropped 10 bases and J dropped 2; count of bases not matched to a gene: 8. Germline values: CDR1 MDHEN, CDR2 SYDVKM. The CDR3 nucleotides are TGTGCCACCCGAGGGACAGACACCTACGAGCAGTACTTC. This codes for CATRGTDTYEQYF.

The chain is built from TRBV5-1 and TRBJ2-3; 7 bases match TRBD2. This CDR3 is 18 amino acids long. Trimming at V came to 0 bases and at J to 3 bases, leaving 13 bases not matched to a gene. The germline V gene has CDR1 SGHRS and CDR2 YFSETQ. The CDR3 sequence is CASSLARGNSGQTDTQYF. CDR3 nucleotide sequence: TGCGCCAGCAGCTTGGCCCGGGGTAATAGCGGGCAAACAGATACGCAGTATTTT.

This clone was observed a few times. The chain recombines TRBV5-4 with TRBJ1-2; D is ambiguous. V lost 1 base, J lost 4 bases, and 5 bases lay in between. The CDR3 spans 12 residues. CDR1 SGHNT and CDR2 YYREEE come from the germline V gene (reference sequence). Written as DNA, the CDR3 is TGTGCCAGCAGCTTGAACGGCTATGGCTACACCTTC. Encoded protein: CASSLNGYGYTF.

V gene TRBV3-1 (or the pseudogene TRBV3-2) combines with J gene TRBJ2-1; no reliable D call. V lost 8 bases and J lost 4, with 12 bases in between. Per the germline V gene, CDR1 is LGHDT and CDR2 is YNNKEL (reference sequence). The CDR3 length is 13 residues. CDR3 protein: CASSARMYNEQFF. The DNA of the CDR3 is TGTGCCAGCTCGGCGAGGATGTACAATGAGCAGTTCTTC.

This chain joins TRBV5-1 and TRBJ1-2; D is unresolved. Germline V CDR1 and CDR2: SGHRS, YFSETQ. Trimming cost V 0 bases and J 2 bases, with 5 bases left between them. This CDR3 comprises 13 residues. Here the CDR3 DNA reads TGCGCCAGCAGCTTGGGGGAGAACTATGGCTACACCTTC. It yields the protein CASSLGENYGYTF.

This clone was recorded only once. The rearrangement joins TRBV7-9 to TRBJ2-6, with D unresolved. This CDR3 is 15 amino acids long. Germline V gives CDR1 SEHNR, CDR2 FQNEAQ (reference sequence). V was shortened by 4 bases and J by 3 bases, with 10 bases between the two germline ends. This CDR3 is CASSYHSVGANVLTF. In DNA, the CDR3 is TGTGCCAGCAGCTACCACAGTGTTGGGGCCAACGTCCTGACTTTC.

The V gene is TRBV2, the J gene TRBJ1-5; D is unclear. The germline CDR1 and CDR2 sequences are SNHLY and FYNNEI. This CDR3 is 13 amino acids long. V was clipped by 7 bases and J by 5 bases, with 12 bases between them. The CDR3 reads CASNRENYQPQHF. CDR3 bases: TGTGCCAGCAATCGGGAGAATTATCAGCCCCAGCATTTT.